This TCR beta chain was sequenced for a study of cytomegalovirus exposure and HLA in healthy donors. Study information: The Caucasian-associated ancestry cluster contained 81% of the approximately 430 genotyped donors.

It was with 60 Vbeta and 13 Jbeta primers that the PCR ran. Generated by immunoSEQ multiplex PCR, the TCRdb table keeps only in-frame clones and is missing some. The table includes tens of thousands of clones, less than 80% detected once. This clone was counted a few times. Antigen unknown. V lost 5 bases and J 6 bases, leaving 17 bases between the germline ends. The CDR3 has 15 amino acids. The germline V gene encodes CDR1 SGHDT and CDR2 YYEEEE. Regarding the study as a whole: Later examination showed HLA-associated TCR beta chains had greater clonal expansion than equally common others. Sequencing depth roughly uniform across donors was assumed in presence/absence analyses.

The sample consisted of PBMCs. This receptor was taken from a woman aged 45 to 65 in good health and CMV-seropositive. V is TRBV5-6 and J is TRBJ2-2; maybe TRBD2 (7 bases). The CDR3: CASRPSGGGPGELFF. Written as DNA, the CDR3 is TGTGCCAGCAGGCCCAGTGGGGGGGGCCCCGGGGAGCTGTTTTTT.